One sample yielded the 15 T cell receptor beta chains listed below, sequenced in a study of blood T cells in healthy people across ages. The use of a sample-barcoded 5' primer and a J-beta primer mix characterized a second PCR of about 6 to 12 cycles. TCRdb fed the 5' RACE reads into MiXCR, producing one record per CDR3 protein. The top ten hold around 32% of the sample, which has hundreds of thousands of distinct CDR3 sequences, approximately 50% seen once. Material for sequencing was blood. These receptors all come from a woman aged 60-75 years in good health.

This chain joins TRBV29-1 and TRBJ2-7; D call uncertain. The ends were cut back, 4 bases at V and 6 bases at J, with 7 bases in the middle. This CDR3 is 10 amino acids long. Germline CDR1 and CDR2: SQVTM and ANQGSEA. CDR3 in DNA: TGCAGCGTTGTGGAAGGCGAGCAGTACTTC. Amino acids: CSVVEGEQYF.

As regards this clonotype: Its ends do not fully match the called genes, so a read error is possible. The chain joins TRBV4-3 to TRBJ2-7; TRBD1 matches at 8 bases. This CDR3 has 16 residues. In germline, CDR1 is LGHNA, CDR2 YSLEER. The CDR3: CAGSRYTGGFPYEQYF. The CDR3 DNA follows: TGCGCCGGCAGTCGCTATACAGGGGGTTTTCCCTACGAGCAGTACTTC.

The sample holds a few counts of this clonotype. The chain carries TRBV29-1 and TRBJ1-2; D is unclear. Germline V gene sequence: CDR1 SQVTM, CDR2 ANQGSEA. The CDR3 has 13 residues. Trimming removed 4 bases at V and 5 bases at J, with 14 bases between. CDR3 region: CSVGDPKLYGYTF. The CDR3 nucleotides are TGCAGCGTTGGGGATCCCAAACTATATGGCTACACCTTC.

The sample holds a few counts of this clonotype. The chain recombines TRBV3-1 with TRBJ2-5; perhaps TRBD1 as D (5 bases). The germline V and J ends were trimmed by 3 bases and 11 bases, with 16 bases remaining between them. This CDR3 comprises 13 residues. Germline values: CDR1 LGHDT, CDR2 YNNKEL (reference sequence). For the CDR3, the DNA is TGTGCCAGCAGCCAGGCTGGGCACAGGTCTCAGTACTTC. The encoded protein is CASSQAGHRSQYF.

This clonotype turned up a few times. The DNA for the CDR3 is TGTGCCACCAGCCGACAGGACTATGGCTACACCTTC. It translates to CATSRQDYGYTF. The J gene is TRBJ1-2, the V gene TRBV24-1; the D gene is possibly TRBD1 (6 bases). The germline V gene encodes CDR1 KGHDR and CDR2 SFDVKD. Between the trimmed V and J ends, which lost 7 bases and 3 bases, there was a span of 8 bases. The CDR3 is 12 residues long.

The chain joins TRBV7-9 to TRBJ2-7; 11 nucleotides align to TRBD2. Germline CDR1 SEHNR, CDR2 FQNEAQ (reference sequence). V shed 5 bases and J 7 bases; nucleotides not matched to a gene: 7. The CDR3 extends over 14 amino acids. The CDR3 is CASSRLAGKGEQYF. The DNA of the CDR3 is TGTGCCAGCAGCCGACTAGCGGGAAAGGGGGAGCAGTACTTC.

The V and J genes are TRBV10-3 and TRBJ1-5; TRBD1 is a possible D gene (5 bases). The CDR3 is made up of 14 amino acids. Germline assignment: CDR1 ENHRY and CDR2 SYGVKD. V lost 10 bases, J lost 1 base, and 14 bases lay in between. The CDR3 DNA sequence: TGTGCCACAAACCGGGACCGCAGCAATCAGCCCCAGCATTTT. As protein: CATNRDRSNQPQHF.

This sequence joins TRBV27 and TRBJ2-1; D ambiguous. Trimming stripped 6 bases from V and 4 bases from J, with 10 bases between. Germline CDR1 reads MNHEY; CDR2 reads SMNVEV (reference sequence). The CDR3 contains 13 residues. This CDR3 is CASRPDGYNEQFF. DNA of the CDR3: TGTGCCAGCAGACCCGACGGTTACAATGAGCAGTTCTTC.

The V gene is TRBV12-3 or TRBV12-4, the J gene TRBJ2-3; D is uncertain. Deletions cut 1 base from V and 3 bases from J, with 11 bases between. The CDR3 consists of 15 residues. This chain's CDR3 is CASSLDGTTTDTQYF. CDR3 nucleotide sequence: TGTGCCAGCAGTTTAGATGGTACAACTACAGATACGCAGTATTTT.

This chain links TRBV5-6 with TRBJ1-4; a weak D match, TRBD1 (5 bases). V lost 0 bases and J lost 7, with 10 bases in between. CDR1 is SGHDT and CDR2 is YYEEEE in the germline V gene. The CDR3 length is 14 residues. The CDR3 reads CASSLEVGGEKLFF. DNA of the CDR3: TGTGCCAGCAGCTTGGAGGTCGGGGGTGAAAAACTGTTTTTT.

V usage is TRBV2 and J usage is TRBJ2-7, with D unresolved. The V end lost 8 bases, the J end lost 1 base, and 9 bases lay between the germline ends. Germline V lookup: CDR1 SNHLY, CDR2 FYNNEI. The CDR3 extends over 12 amino acids. The CDR3 DNA follows: TGTGCCAGCGGCCAGACGTCCTACGAGCAGTACTTC. It translates to CASGQTSYEQYF.

The chain recombines TRBV9 with TRBJ2-2; D gene uncertain. V lost 4 bases to trimming and J lost 4 bases, with 17 bases between them. Germline V gene sequence: CDR1 SGDLS, CDR2 YYNGEE. The CDR3 is 16 amino acids. In nucleotides, the CDR3 is TGTGCCAGCAGCCCTCAGAGCCAGGTCCTCACCGGGGAGCTGTTTTTT. Encoded protein: CASSPQSQVLTGELFF.

V is TRBV20-1 and J is TRBJ2-3; 12 nucleotides align to TRBD2. V lost 6 bases, J lost 4 bases, and 5 bases stayed unmatched. The CDR3 spans 14 residues. In germline, CDR1 is DFQATT, CDR2 SNEGSKA (reference sequence). The CDR3 loop reads CSAASGRASDTQYF. CDR3 in DNA: TGCAGTGCCGCTAGCGGGAGGGCCTCAGATACGCAGTATTTT.

In this sample, this clonotype turned up a few times. The chain couples TRBV4-3 to TRBJ2-7; 7 bases agree with TRBD1. CDR3 length: 14 residues. CDR1 and CDR2 (germline): LGHNA, YSLEER. J gave up 2 bases and V 3 bases, and 4 bases lay outside the gene matches. The CDR3 reads CASSQDRFTYEQYF. CDR3 in DNA: TGCGCCAGCAGCCAGGACAGGTTTACCTACGAGCAGTACTTC.

The V call is TRBV7-9, the J call TRBJ1-2, with 7 bases fitting TRBD1. Germline V gene lookup returns CDR1 SEHNR and CDR2 FQNEAQ (reference sequence). The CDR3 covers 15 residues. Trimming cost V 5 bases and J 1 base; bases outside gene matches: 7. The CDR3: CASSRQGVVNYGYTF. In nucleotides, the CDR3 is TGTGCCAGCAGCCGGCAGGGGGTTGTTAACTATGGCTACACCTTC.